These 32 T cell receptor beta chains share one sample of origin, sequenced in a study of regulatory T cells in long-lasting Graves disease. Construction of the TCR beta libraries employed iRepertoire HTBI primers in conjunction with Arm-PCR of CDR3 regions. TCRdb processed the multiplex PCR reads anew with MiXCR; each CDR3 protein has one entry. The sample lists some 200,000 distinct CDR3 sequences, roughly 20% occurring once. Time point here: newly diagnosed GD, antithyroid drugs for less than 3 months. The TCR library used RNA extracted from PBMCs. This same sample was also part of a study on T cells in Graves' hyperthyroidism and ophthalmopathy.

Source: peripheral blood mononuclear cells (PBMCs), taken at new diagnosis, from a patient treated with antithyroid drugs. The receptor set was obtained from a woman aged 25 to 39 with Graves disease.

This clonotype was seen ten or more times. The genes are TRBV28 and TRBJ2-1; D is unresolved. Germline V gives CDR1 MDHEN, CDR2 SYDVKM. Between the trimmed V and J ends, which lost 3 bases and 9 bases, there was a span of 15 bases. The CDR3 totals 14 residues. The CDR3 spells CASSFRNVASEQFF. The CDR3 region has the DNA TGTGCCAGCAGTTTTCGAAATGTGGCGAGTGAGCAGTTCTTC. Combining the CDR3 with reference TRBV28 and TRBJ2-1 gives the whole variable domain DVKVTQSSRYLVKRTGEKVFLECVQDMDHENMFWYRQDPGLGLRLIYFSYDVKMKEKGDIPEGYSVSREKKERFSLILESASTNQTSMYLCASSFRNVASEQFFGPGTRLTVL.

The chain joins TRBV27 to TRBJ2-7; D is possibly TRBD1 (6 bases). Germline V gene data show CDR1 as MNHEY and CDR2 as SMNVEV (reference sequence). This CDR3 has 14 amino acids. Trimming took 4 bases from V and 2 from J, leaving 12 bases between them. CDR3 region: CASSSPGTTYEQYF. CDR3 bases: TGTGCCAGCAGTTCCCCCGGGACAACCTACGAGCAGTACTTC.

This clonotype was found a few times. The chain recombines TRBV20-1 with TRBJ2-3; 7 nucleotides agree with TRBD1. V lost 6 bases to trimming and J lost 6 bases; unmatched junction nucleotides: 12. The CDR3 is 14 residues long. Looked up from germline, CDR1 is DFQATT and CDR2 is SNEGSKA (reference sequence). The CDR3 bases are TGCAGTGCGCCGACAGGGATTGAGGTTGATACGCAGTATTTT. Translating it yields CSAPTGIEVDTQYF.

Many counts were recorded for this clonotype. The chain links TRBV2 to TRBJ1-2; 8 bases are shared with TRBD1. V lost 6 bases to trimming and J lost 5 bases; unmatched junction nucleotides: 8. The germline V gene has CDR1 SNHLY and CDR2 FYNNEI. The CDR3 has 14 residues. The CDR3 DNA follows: TGTGCCAGCAGCGCCGAGGACAGGGCATATGGCTACACCTTC. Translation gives CASSAEDRAYGYTF.

CDR3 bases: TGTGCCAGCCACCGGGACCAATGGGAAAAACTGTTTTTT. Translation: CASHRDQWEKLFF. This rearrangement joins TRBV2 to TRBJ1-4, with TRBD1 as a possible D gene (5 bases). V was cut by 8 bases and J by 8 bases, with 15 bases left in between. The CDR3 has 13 residues. Germline lookup yields CDR1 SNHLY and CDR2 FYNNEI.

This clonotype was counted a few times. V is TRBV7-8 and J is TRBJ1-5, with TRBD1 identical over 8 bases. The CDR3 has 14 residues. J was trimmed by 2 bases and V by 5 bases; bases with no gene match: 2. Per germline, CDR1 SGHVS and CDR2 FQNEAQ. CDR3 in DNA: TGTGCCAGCAGCGACAGGGGCGGCAATCAGCCCCAGCATTTT. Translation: CASSDRGGNQPQHF.

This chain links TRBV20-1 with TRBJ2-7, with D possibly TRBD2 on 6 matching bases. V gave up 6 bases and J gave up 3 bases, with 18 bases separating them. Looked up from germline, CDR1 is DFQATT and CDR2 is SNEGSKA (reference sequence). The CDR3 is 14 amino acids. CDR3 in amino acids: CSAPEGPNFYEQYF. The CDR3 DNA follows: TGCAGTGCCCCGGAGGGCCCAAACTTCTACGAGCAGTACTTC.

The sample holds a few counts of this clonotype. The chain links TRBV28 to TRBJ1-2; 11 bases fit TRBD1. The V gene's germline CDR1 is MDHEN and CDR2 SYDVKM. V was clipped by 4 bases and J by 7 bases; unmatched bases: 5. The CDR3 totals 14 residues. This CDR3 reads CASSSDRGLVGYTF. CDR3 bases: TGTGCCAGCAGTTCGGACAGGGGGCTCGTTGGCTACACCTTC.

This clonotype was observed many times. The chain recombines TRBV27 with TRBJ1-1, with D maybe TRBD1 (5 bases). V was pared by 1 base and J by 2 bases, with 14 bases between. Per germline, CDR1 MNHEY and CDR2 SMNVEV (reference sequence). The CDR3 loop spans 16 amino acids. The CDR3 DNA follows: TGTGCCAGCAGTTTATTGGGACCCGTACTTAACACTGAAGCTTTCTTT. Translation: CASSLLGPVLNTEAFF.

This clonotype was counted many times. The CDR3 spells CASSTSGLAGSTDTQYF. Written as DNA, the CDR3 is TGTGCCAGTAGTACCTCGGGACTAGCGGGTAGCACAGATACGCAGTATTTT. The rearrangement joins TRBV19 to TRBJ2-3; 12 nucleotides line up with TRBD2. The CDR3 runs 17 residues. V shed 4 bases, J shed 0 bases, and the junction held 5 bases outside the gene matches. The germline gives CDR1 LNHDA, CDR2 SQIVND (reference sequence).

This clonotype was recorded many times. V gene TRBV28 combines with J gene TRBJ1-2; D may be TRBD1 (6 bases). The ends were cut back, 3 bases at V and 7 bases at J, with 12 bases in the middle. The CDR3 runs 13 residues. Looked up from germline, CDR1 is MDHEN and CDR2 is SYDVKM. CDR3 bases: TGTGCCAGCAGTTTTATTAGGGGGGGTGGCTACACCTTC. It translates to CASSFIRGGGYTF.

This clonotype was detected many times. This CDR3 reads CASSYRGGAGGFNEQFF. CDR3 sequence (DNA): TGTGCCAGCAGCTACAGGGGGGGGGCCGGGGGATTTAATGAGCAGTTCTTC. The chain carries TRBV7-6 and TRBJ2-1; D possibly corresponds to TRBD1 (8 bases). V lost 4 bases and J lost 7, with 23 bases in between. The CDR3 is 17 amino acids. Germline values: CDR1 SGHVS, CDR2 FNYEAQ. Variable domain in full (rest from reference TRBV7-6 and TRBJ2-1): GAGVSQSPRYKVTKRGQDVALRCDPISGHVSLYWYRQALGQGPEFLTYFNYEAQQDKSGLPNDRFSAERPEGSISTLTIQRTEQRDSAMYRCASSYRGGAGGFNEQFFGPGTRLTVL.

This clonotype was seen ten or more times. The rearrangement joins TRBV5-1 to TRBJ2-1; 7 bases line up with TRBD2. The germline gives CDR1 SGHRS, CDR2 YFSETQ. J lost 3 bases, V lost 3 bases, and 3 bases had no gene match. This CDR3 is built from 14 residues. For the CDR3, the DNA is TGCGCCAGCAGCTCTGCGGGAGTCTACAATGAGCAGTTCTTC. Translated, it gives CASSSAGVYNEQFF.

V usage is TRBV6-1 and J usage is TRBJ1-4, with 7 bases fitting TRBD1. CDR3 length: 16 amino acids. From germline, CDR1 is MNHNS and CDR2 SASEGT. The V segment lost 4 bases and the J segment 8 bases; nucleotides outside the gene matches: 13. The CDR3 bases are TGTGCCAGCAGTGGCCTCGAGACAGGGATCGGGGAAAAACTGTTTTTT. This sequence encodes CASSGLETGIGEKLFF.

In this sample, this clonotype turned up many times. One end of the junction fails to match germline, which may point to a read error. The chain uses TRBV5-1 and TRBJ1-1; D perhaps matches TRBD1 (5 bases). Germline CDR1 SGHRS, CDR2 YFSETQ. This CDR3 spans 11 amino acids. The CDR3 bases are TGTGCCAGCAGCTTGTCTGGGGGAGCTTTCTTT. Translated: CASSLSGGAFF.

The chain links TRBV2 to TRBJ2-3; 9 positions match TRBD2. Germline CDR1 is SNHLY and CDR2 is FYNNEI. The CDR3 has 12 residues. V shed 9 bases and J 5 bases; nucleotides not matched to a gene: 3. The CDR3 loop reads CARKLAGDTQYF. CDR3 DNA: TGTGCCAGGAAACTAGCGGGAGATACGCAGTATTTT. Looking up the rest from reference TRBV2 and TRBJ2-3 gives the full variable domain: EPEVTQTPSHQVTQMGQEVILRCVPISNHLYFYWYRQILGQKVEFLVSFYNNEISEKSEIFDDQFSVERPDGSNFTLKIRSTKLEDSAMYFCARKLAGDTQYFGPGTRLTVL.

CDR3 bases: TGTGCCAGCAGCTTAGAACCCATGGGCCAGGGTAGGCCCCAGCATTTT. Protein product: CASSLEPMGQGRPQHF. The chain is built from TRBV11-2 and TRBJ1-5, with a weak D call TRBD1 (5 bases). Looked up from germline, CDR1 is SGHAT and CDR2 is FQNNGV. The length of the CDR3 is 16 residues. V lost 0 bases and J 9 bases, leaving 18 bases between the germline ends.

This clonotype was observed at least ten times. The CDR3 loop is CASSFDSASDEQYF. The CDR3 DNA sequence: TGTGCCAGCAGTTTTGACTCAGCGTCCGACGAGCAGTACTTC. This rearrangement joins TRBV12-3 or TRBV12-4 to TRBJ2-7; unclear D gene. Trimming took off 3 bases at V and 5 bases at J, with 14 bases between the two ends. The CDR3 extends over 14 amino acids.

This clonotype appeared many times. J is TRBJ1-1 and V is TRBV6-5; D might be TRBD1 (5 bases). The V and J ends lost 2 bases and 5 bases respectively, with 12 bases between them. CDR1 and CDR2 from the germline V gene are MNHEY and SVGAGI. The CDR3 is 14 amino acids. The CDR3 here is CASSYDSGLTEAFF. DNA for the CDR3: TGTGCCAGCAGTTACGATTCAGGGTTGACTGAAGCTTTCTTT.

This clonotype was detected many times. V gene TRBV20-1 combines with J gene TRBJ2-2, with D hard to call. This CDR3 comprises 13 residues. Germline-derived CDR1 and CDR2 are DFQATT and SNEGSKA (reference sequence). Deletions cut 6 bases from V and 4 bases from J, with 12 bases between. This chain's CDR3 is CSARRQTTGELFF. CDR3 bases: TGCAGTGCCAGGCGGCAGACCACCGGGGAGCTGTTTTTT.

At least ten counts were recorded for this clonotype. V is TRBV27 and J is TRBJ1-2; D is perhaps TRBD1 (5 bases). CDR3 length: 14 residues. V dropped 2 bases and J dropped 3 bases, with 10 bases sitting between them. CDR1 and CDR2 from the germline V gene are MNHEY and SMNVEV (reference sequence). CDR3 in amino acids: CASSLIWGDYGYTF. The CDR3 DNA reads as TGTGCCAGCAGTTTAATATGGGGGGACTATGGCTACACCTTC.

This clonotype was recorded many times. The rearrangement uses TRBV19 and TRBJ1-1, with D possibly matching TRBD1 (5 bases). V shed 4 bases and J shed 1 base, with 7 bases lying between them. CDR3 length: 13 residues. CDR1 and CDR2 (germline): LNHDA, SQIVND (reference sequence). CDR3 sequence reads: CASSKTANTEAFF. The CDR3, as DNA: TGTGCCAGTAGTAAGACAGCGAACACTGAAGCTTTCTTT.

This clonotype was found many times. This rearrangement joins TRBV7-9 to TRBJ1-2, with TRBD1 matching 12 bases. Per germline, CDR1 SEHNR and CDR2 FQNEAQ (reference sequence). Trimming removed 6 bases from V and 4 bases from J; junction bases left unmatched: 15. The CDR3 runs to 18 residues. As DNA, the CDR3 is TGTGCCAGCAGTCTAGGATGGGACAGGGGGCTTGGCGGCTATGGCTACACCTTC. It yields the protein CASSLGWDRGLGGYGYTF.

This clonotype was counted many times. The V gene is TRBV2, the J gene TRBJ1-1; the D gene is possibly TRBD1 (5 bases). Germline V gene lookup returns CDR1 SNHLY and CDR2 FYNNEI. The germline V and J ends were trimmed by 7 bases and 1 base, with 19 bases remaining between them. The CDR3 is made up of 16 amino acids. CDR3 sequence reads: CASTQEGDGQNTEAFF. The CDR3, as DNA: TGTGCCAGCACTCAAGAAGGGGATGGACAGAACACTGAAGCTTTCTTT.

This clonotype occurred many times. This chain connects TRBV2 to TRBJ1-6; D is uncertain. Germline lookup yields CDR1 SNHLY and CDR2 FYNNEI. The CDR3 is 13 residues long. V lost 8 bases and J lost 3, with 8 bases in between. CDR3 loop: CASVQDYNSPLHF. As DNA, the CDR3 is TGTGCCAGCGTTCAGGACTATAATTCACCCCTCCACTTT.

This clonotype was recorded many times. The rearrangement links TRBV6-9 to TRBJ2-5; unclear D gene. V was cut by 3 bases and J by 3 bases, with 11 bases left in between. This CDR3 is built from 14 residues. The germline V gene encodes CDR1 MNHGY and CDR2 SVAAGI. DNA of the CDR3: TGTGCCAGCAGTTACCTGACTCGCAAAGAGACCCAGTACTTC. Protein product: CASSYLTRKETQYF.

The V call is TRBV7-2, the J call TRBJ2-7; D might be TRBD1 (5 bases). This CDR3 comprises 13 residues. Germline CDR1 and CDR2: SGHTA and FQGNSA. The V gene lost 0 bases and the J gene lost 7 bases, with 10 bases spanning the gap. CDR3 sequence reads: CASSLARTREQYF. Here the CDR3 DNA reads TGTGCCAGCAGCTTAGCGCGGACAAGGGAGCAGTACTTC.

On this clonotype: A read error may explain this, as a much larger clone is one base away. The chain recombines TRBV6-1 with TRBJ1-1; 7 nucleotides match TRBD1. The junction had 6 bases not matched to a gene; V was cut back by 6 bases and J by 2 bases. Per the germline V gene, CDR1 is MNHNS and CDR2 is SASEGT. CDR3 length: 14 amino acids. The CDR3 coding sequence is TGTGCCAGCAGGACCGGACAGGTTAACACTGAAGCTTTCTTT. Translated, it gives CASRTGQVNTEAFF.

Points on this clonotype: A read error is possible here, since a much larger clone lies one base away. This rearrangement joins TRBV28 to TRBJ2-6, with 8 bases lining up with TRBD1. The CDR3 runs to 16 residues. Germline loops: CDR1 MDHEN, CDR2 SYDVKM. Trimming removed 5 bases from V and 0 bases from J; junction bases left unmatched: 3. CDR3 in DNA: TGTGCCAGCAGTCGGGACAGGCTCTCTGGGGCCAACGTCCTGACTTTC. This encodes CASSRDRLSGANVLTF.

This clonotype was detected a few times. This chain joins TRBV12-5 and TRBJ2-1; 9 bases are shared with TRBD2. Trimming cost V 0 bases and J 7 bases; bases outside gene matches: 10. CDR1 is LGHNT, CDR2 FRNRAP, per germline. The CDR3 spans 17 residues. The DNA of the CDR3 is TGTGCTAGTGGTTTGGTACTTGGGCGGGAGGGCCCAAATGAGCAGTTCTTC. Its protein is CASGLVLGREGPNEQFF.

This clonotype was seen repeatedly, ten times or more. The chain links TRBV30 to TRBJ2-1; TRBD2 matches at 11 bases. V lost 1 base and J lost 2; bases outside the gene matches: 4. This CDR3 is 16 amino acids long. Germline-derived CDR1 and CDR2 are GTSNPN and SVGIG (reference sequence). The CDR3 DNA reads TGTGCCTGGAGTGGTTTAGCGGGAGGGCCCTACAATGAGCAGTTCTTC. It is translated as CAWSGLAGGPYNEQFF.

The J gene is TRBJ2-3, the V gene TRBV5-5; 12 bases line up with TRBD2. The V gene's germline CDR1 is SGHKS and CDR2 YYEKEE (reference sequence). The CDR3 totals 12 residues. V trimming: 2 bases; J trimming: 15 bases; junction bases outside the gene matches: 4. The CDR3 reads CASSLGLAGLYF. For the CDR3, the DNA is TGTGCCAGCAGCTTAGGACTAGCGGGGCTCTATTTT.